This T cell receptor beta chain was identified in a study of tissue T cells after allogeneic stem cell transplantation. General study results and limits: Shared clones across patients were few; motif clustering revealed tissue-specific shared signatures. In patients and mice, blood and spleen missed much of tissue repertoire. TCR repertoires tracked anatomic similarity, regardless of disease or transplant status.

CDR3 size: 16 residues. The J segment lost 4 bases and the V segment lost 3 bases, leaving 8 bases of the junction unmatched. Germline CDR1 and CDR2: NSHNY and SYGAGN. Data came from immunoSEQ multiplex PCR; TCRdb stores just in-frame clones and leaves some out. Of about 22,000 clones listed, roughly two thirds are singletons. As to this clone: Its cognate antigen is unknown. Gene names denote mouse genes. Sequencing ends 1 residue short of the CDR3 end; the germline J gene provides the rest.

The sequence was obtained from a female BALB/c mouse in good health. MHC haplotype here: H2-d. Sequenced sample: spleen. The chain links TRBV13-1 to TRBJ2-3, with 10 bases lining up with TRBD2. Partial CDR3 DNA: TGTGCCAGCAGTGCCCCCGACTGGGGGGTCCCAGAAACGCTGTAT. This codes for CASSAPDWGVPETLY. Given in full, the CDR3 is CASSAPDWGVPETLYF.